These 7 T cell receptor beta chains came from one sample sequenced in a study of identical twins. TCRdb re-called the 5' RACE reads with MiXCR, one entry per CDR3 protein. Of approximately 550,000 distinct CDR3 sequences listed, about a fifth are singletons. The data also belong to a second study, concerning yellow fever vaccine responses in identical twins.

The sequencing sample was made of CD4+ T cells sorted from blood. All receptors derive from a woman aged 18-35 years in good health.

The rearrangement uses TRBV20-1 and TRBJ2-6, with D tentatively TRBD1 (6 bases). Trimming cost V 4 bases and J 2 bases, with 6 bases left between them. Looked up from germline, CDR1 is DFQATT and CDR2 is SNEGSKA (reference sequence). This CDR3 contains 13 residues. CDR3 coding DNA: TGCAGTGCTAAGGGGGCTGGGGCCAACGTCCTGACTTTC. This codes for CSAKGAGANVLTF.

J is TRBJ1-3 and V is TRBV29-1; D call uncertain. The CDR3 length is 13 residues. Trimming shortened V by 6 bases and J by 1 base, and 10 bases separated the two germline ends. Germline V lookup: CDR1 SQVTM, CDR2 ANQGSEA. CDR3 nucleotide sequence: TGCAGCGTGAGGTCCCCATCTGGAAACACCATATATTTT. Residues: CSVRSPSGNTIYF.

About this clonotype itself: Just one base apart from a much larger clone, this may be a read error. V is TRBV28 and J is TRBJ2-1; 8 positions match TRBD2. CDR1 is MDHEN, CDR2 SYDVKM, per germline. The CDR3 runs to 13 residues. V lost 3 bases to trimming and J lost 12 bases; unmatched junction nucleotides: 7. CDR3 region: CASSFLAGHVQFF. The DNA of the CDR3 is TGTGCCAGCAGTTTTCTAGCGGGTCATGTGCAGTTCTTC.

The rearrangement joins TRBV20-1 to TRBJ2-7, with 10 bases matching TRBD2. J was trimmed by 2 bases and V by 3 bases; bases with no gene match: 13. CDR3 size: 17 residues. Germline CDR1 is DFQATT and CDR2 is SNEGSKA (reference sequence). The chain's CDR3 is CSARGKSAGGVTYEQYF. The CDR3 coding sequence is TGCAGTGCTAGGGGGAAATCAGCGGGAGGGGTAACCTACGAGCAGTACTTC.

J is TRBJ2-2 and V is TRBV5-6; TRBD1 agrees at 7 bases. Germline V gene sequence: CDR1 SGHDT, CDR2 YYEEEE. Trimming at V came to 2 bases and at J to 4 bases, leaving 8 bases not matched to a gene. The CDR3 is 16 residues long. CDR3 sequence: CASSFLDRDGTGELFF. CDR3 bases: TGTGCCAGCAGCTTTCTTGACAGGGATGGCACCGGGGAGCTGTTTTTT.

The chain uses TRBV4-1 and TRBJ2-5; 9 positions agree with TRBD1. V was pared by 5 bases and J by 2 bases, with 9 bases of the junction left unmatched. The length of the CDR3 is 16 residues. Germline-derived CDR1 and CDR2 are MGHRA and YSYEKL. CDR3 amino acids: CASSSKQGAGQETQYF. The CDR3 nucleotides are TGCGCCAGCAGCTCTAAACAGGGGGCGGGGCAAGAGACCCAGTACTTC.

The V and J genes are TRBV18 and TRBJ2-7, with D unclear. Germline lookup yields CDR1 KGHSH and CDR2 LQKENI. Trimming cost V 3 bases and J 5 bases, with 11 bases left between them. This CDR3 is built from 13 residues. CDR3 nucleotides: TGTGCCAGCTCACCGGTCATTGTAGACGAGCAGTACTTC. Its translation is CASSPVIVDEQYF.